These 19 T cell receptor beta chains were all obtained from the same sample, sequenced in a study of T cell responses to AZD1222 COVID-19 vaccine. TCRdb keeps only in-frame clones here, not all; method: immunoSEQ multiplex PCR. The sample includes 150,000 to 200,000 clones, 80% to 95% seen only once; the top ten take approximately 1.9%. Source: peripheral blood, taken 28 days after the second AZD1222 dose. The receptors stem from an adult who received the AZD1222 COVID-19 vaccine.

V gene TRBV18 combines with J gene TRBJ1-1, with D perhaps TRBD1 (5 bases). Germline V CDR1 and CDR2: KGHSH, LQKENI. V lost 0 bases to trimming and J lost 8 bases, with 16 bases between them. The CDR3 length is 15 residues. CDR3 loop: CASSPPGRGTEEAFF. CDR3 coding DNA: TGTGCCAGCTCACCACCGGGACGGGGAACTGAAGAAGCTTTCTTT.

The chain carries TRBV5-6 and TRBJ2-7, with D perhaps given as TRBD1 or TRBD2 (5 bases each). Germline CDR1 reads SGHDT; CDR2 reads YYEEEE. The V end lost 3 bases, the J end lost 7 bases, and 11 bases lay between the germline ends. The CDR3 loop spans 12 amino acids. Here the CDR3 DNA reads TGTGCCAGCAGCTGGGACCTTGGTGAGCAGTACTTC. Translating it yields CASSWDLGEQYF.

CDR3: CASSSETGVGGYTF. The CDR3 DNA sequence: TGTGCCAGCAGCTCCGAAACAGGGGTCGGGGGCTACACCTTC. The chain joins TRBV7-3 to TRBJ1-2; 7 nucleotides line up with TRBD1. Germline lookup yields CDR1 SGHTA and CDR2 FQGTGA. CDR3 length: 14 residues. Germline trimming cut 4 bases from V and 8 bases from J; bases unmatched to any gene: 10.

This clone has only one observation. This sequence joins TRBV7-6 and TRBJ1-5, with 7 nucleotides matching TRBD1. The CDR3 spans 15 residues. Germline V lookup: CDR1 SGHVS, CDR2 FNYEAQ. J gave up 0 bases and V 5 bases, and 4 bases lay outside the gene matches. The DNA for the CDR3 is TGTGCCAGCAGCAGGGACAGCTATAGCAATCAGCCCCAGCATTTT. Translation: CASSRDSYSNQPQHF.

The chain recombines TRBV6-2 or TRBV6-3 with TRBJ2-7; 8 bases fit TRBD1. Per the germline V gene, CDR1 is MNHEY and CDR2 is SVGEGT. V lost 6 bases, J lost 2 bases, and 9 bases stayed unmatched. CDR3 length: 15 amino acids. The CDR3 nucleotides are TGTGCCAGCAGCCTCGACAGGGGAATGACCTACGAGCAGTACTTC. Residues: CASSLDRGMTYEQYF.

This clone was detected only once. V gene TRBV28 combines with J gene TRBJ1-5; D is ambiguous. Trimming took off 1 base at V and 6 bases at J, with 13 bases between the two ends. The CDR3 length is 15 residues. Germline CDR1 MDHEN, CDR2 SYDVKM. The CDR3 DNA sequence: TGTGCCAGCAGTTTATCCGGGGATCGGGGTCAGCCCCAGCATTTT. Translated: CASSLSGDRGQPQHF. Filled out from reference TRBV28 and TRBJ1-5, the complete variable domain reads DVKVTQSSRYLVKRTGEKVFLECVQDMDHENMFWYRQDPGLGLRLIYFSYDVKMKEKGDIPEGYSVSREKKERFSLILESASTNQTSMYLCASSLSGDRGQPQHFGDGTRLSIL.

The CDR3 loop reads CASSYPTGGHTF. The CDR3 DNA follows: TGTGCCAGCAGTTACCCGACAGGGGGTCACACCTTC. The chain joins TRBV6-2 or TRBV6-3 to TRBJ1-2, with TRBD1 matching 9 bases. J lost 12 bases, V lost 2 bases, and 4 bases had no gene match. Germline lookup yields CDR1 MNHEY and CDR2 SVGEGT. The CDR3 loop spans 12 amino acids.

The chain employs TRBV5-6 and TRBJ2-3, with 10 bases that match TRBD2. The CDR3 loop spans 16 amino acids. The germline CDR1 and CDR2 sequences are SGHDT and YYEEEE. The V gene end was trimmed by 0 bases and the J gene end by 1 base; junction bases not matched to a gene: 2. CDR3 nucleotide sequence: TGTGCCAGCAGCTTGGAGCTAGCGGGGGGCACAGATACGCAGTATTTT. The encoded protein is CASSLELAGGTDTQYF.

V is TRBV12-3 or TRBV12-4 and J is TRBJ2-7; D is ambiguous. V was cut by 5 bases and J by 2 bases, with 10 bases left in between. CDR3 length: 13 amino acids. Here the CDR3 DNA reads TGTGCCAGCAGTCCGGACCCTCCCTACGAGCAGTACTTC. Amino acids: CASSPDPPYEQYF.

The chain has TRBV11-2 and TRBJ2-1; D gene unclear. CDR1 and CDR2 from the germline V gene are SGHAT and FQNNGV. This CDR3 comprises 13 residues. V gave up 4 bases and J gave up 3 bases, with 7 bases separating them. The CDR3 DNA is TGTGCCAGCAGCTCCTCTCTCTACAATGAGCAGTTCTTC. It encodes CASSSSLYNEQFF.

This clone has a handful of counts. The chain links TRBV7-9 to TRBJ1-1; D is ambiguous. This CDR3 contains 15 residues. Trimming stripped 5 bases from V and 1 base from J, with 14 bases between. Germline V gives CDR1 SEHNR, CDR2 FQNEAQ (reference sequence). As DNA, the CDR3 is TGTGCCAGCAGCCATCCTCTGGACCAGAACACTGAAGCTTTCTTT. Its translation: CASSHPLDQNTEAFF.

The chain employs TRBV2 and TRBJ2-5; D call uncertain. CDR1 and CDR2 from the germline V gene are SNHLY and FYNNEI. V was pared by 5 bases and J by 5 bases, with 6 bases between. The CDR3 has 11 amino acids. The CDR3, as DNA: TGTGCCAGCAGTCAAGGGGAGACCCAGTACTTC. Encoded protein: CASSQGETQYF.

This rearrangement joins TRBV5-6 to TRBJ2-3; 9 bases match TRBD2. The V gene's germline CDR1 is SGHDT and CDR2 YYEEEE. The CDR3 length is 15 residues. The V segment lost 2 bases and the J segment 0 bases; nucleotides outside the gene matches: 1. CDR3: CASSLAGGSTDTQYF. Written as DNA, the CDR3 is TGTGCCAGCAGCTTAGCGGGGGGTAGCACAGATACGCAGTATTTT.

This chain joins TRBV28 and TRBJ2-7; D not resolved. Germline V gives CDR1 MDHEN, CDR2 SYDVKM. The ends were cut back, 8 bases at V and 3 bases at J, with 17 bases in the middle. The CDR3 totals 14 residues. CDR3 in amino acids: CASSSVQQNYEQYF. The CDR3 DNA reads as TGTGCCAGCTCGTCAGTCCAACAGAACTACGAGCAGTACTTC.

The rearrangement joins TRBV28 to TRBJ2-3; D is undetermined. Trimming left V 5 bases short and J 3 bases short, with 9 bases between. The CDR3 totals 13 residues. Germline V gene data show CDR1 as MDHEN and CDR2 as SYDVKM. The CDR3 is CASSPLLTDTQYF. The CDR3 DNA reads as TGTGCCAGCAGTCCCCTACTGACAGATACGCAGTATTTT.

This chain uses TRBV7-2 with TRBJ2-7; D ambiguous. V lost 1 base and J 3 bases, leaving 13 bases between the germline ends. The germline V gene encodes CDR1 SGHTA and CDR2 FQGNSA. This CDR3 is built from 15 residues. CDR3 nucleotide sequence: TGTGCCAGCAGCTTAGGAAGGGCAGGAAACTACGAGCAGTACTTC. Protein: CASSLGRAGNYEQYF.

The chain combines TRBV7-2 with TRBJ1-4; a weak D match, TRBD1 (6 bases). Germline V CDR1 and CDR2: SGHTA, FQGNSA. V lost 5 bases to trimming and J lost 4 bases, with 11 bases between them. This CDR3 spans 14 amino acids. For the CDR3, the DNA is TGTGCCAGCAGCCCGGACAGATTTAATGAAAAACTGTTTTTT. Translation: CASSPDRFNEKLFF.

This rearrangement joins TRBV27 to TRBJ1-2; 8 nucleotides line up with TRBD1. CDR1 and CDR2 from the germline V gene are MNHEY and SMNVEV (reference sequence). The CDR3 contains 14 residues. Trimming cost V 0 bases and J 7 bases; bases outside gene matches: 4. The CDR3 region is CASSLSGTGSGYTF. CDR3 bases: TGTGCCAGCAGTTTATCGGGGACAGGCTCTGGCTACACCTTC.

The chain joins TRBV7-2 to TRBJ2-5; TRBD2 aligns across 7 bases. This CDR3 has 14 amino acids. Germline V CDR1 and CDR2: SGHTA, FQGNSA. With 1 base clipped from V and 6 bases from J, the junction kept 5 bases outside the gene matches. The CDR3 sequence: CASSLVSGGQTQYF. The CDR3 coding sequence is TGTGCCAGCAGCTTAGTGTCGGGGGGACAGACCCAGTACTTC.